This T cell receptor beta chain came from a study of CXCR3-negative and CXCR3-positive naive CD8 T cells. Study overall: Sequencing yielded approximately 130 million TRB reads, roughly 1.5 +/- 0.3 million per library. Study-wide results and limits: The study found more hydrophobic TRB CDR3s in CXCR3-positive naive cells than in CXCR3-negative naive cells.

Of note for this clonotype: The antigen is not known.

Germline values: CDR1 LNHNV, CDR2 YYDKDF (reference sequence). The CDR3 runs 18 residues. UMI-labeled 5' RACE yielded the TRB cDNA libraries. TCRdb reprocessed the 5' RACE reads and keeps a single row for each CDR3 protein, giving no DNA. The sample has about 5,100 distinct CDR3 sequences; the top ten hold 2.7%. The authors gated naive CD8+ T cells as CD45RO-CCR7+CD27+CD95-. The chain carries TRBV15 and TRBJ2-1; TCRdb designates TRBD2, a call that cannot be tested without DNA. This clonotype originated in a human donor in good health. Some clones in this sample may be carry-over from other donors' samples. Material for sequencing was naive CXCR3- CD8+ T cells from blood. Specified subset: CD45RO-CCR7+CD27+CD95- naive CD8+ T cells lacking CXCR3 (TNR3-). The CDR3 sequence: CATSRDLAGAEGYNEQFF.